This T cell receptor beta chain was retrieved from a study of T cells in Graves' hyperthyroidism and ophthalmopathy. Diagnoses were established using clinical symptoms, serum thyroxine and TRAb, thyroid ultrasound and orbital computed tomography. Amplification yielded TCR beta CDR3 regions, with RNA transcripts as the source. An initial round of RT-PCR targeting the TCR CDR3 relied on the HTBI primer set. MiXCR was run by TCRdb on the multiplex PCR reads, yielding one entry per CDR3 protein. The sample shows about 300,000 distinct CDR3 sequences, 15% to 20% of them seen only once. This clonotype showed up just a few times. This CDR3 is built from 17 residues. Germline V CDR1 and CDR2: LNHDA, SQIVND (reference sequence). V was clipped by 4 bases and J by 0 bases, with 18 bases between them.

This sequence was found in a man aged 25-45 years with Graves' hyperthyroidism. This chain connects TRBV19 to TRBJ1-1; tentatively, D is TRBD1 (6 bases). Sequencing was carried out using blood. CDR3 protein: CASSRRGQGMVNTEAFF. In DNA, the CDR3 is TGTGCCAGTAGTAGAAGGGGCCAGGGGATGGTGAACACTGAAGCTTTCTTT.